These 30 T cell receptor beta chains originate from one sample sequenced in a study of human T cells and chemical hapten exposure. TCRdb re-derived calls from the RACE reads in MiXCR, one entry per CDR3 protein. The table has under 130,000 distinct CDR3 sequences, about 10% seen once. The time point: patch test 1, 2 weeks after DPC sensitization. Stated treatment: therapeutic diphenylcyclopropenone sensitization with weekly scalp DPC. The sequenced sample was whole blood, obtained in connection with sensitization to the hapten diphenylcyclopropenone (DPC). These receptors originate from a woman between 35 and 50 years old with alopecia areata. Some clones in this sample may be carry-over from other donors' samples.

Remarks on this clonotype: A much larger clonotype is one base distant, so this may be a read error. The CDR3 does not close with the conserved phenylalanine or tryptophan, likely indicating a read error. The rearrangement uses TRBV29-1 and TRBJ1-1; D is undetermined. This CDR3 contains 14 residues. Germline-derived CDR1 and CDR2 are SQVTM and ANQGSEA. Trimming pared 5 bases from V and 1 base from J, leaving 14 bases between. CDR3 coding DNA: TGCAGCGTTTATTTCCCTCACCCGAACACTGAAGCTTTCTCT. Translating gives CSVYFPHPNTEAFS.

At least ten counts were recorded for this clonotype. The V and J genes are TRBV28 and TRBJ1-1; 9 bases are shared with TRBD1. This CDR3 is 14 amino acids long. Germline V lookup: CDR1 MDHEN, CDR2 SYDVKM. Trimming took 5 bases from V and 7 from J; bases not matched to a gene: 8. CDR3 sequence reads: CASSGAGTGREAFF. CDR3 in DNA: TGTGCCAGCAGTGGTGCCGGGACAGGGCGTGAAGCTTTCTTT.

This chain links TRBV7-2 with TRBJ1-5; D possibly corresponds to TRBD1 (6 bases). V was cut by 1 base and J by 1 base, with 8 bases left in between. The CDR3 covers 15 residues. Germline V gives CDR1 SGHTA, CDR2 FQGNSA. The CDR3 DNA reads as TGTGCCAGCAGCTTAGACAGGGTCAGCAATCAGCCCCAGCATTTT. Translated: CASSLDRVSNQPQHF.

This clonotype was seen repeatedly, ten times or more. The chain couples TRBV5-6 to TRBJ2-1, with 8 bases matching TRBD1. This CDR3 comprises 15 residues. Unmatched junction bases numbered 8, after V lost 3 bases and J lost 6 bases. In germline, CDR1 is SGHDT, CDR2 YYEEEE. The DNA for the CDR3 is TGTGCCAGCAGCTGGGATCCGGACAGGGCCAATGAGCAGTTCTTC. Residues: CASSWDPDRANEQFF.

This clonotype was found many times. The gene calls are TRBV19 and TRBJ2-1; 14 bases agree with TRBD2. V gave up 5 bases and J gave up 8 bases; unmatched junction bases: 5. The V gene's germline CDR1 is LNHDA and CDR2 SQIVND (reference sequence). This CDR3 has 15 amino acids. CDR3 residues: CASSWGTSGSDEQFF. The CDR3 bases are TGTGCCAGTAGTTGGGGGACTAGCGGGAGCGATGAGCAGTTCTTC.

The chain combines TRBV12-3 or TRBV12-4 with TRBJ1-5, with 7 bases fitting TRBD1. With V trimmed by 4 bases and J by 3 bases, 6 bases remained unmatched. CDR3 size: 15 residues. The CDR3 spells CASSSRTGLNQPQHF. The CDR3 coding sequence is TGTGCCAGCAGTTCCAGGACAGGCCTCAATCAGCCCCAGCATTTT.

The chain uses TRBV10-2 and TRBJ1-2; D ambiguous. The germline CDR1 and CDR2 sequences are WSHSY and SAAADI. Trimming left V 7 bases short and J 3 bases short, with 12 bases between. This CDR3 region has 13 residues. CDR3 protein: CASKGSVYYGYTF. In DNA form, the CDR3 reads TGCGCCAGCAAGGGCAGTGTCTACTATGGCTACACCTTC.

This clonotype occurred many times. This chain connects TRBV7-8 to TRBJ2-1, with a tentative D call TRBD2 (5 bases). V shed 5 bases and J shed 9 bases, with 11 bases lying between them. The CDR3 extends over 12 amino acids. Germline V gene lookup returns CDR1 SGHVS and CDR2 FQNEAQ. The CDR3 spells CASSLSRGEQFF. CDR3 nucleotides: TGTGCCAGCAGCCTTAGCCGGGGTGAGCAGTTCTTC. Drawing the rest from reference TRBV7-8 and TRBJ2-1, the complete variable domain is GAGVSQSPRYKVAKRGQDVALRCDPISGHVSLFWYQQALGQGPEFLTYFQNEAQLDKSGLPSDRFFAERPEGSVSTLKIQRTQQEDSAVYLCASSLSRGEQFFGPGTRLTVL.

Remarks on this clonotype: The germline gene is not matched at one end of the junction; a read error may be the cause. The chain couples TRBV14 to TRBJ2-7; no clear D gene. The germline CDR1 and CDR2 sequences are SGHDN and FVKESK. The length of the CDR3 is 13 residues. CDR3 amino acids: CASSQERRFGLVF. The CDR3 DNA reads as TGTGCCAGCAGCCAAGAAAGGCGGTTCGGCCTGGTCTTC. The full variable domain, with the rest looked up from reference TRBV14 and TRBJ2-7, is EAGVTQFPSHSVIEKGQTVTLRCDPISGHDNLYWYRRVMGKEIKFLLHFVKESKQDESGMPNNRFLAERTGGTYSTLKVQPAELEDSGVYFCASSQERRFGLVFGPGTRLTVT.

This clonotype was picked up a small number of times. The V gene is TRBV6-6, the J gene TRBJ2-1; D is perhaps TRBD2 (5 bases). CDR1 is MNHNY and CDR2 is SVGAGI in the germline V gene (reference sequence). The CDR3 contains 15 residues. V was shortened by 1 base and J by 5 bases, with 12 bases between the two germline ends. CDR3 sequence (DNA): TGTGCCAGCAGTTACTTTCACTCCGGGGACAATGAGCAGTTCTTC. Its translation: CASSYFHSGDNEQFF.

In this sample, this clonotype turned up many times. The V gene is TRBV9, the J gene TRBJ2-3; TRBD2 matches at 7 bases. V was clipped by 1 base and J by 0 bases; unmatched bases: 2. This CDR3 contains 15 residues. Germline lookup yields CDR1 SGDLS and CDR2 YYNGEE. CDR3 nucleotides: TGTGCCAGCAGCGTACTAGCGGCTAGCACAGATACGCAGTATTTT. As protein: CASSVLAASTDTQYF.

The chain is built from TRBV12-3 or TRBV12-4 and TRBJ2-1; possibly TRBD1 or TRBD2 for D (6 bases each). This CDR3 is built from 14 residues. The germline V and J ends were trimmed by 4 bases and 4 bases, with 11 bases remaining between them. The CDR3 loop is CASSSEGGYNEQFF. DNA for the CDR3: TGTGCCAGCAGTTCGGAGGGGGGATACAATGAGCAGTTCTTC.

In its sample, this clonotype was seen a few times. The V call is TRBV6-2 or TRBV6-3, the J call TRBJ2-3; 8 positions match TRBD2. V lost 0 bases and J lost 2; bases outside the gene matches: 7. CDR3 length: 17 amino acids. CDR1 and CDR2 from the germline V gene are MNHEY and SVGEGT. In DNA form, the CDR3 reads TGTGCCAGCAGTTACTCGACTAGCGTTGGGGACACAGATACGCAGTATTTT. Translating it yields CASSYSTSVGDTDTQYF.

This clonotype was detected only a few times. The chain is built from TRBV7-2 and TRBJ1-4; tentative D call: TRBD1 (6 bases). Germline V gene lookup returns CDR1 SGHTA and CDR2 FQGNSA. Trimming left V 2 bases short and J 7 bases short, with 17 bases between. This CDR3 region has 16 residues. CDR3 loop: CASSLRDTRRGEKLFF. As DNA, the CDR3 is TGTGCCAGCAGCTTAAGGGACACAAGGAGGGGTGAAAAACTGTTTTTT. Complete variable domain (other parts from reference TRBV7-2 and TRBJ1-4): GAGVSQSPSNKVTEKGKDVELRCDPISGHTALYWYRQSLGQGLEFLIYFQGNSAPDKSGLPSDRFSAERTGGSVSTLTIQRTQQEDSAVYLCASSLRDTRRGEKLFFGSGTQLSVL.

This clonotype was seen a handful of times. The CDR3, as DNA: TGCGCCAGCAGCGTATCTACTGGGACAACTCTTAGGAATTCACCCCTCCACTTT. Residues: CASSVSTGTTLRNSPLHF. V is TRBV5-1 and J is TRBJ1-6, with D possibly matching TRBD1 (6 bases). Trimming took off 4 bases at V and 7 bases at J, with 24 bases between the two ends. This CDR3 contains 18 residues. The V gene's germline CDR1 is SGHRS and CDR2 YFSETQ.

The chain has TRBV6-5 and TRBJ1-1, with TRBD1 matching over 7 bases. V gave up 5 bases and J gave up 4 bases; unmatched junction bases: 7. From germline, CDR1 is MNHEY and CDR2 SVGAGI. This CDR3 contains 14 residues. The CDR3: CASSVLGGRTEAFF. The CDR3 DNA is TGTGCCAGCAGTGTTCTAGGGGGCCGCACTGAAGCTTTCTTT.

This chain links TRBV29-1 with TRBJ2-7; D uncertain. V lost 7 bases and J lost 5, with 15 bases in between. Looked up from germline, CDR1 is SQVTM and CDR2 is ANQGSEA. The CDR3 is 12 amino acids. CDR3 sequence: CSARATGHEQYF. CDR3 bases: TGCAGCGCCCGGGCGACCGGCCACGAGCAGTACTTC.

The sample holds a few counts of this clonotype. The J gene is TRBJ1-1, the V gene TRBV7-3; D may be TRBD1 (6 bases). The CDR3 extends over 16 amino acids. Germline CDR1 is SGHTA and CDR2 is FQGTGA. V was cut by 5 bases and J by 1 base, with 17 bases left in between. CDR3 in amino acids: CASSPAGQGTNTEAFF. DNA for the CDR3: TGTGCCAGCAGCCCGGCTGGGCAGGGGACGAACACTGAAGCTTTCTTT. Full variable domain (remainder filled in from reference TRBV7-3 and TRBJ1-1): GAGVSQTPSNKVTEKGKYVELRCDPISGHTALYWYRQSLGQGPEFLIYFQGTGAADDSGLPNDRFFAVRPEGSVSTLKIQRTERGDSAVYLCASSPAGQGTNTEAFFGQGTRLTVV.

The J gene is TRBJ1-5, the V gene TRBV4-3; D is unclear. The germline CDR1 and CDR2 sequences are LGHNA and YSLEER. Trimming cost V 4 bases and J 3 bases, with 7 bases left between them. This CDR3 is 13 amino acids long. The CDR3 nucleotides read TGCGCCAGCAGCCGCGGACTCAATCAGCCCCAGCATTTT. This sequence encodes CASSRGLNQPQHF.

Written as DNA, the CDR3 is TGTGCCAGCAGCCCAGGACTAGCGGGAATAGGTGAGCAGTTCTTC. Its translation: CASSPGLAGIGEQFF. The chain recombines TRBV3-1 with TRBJ2-1; 12 bases match TRBD2. V was clipped by 4 bases and J by 9 bases; unmatched bases: 7. The CDR3 is 15 amino acids. CDR1 and CDR2 (germline): LGHDT, YNNKEL (reference sequence).

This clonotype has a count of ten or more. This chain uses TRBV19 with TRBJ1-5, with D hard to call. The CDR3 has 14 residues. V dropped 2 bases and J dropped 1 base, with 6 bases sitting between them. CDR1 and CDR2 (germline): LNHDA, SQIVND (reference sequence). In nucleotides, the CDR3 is TGTGCCAGTAGTATAAGAGGCAGCAATCAGCCCCAGCATTTT. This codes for CASSIRGSNQPQHF.

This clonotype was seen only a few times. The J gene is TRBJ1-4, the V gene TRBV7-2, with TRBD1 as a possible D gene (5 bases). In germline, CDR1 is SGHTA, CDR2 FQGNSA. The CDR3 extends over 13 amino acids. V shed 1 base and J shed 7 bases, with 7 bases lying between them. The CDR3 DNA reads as TGTGCCAGCAGCTTAGTTAGGGGTGAAAAACTGTTTTTT. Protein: CASSLVRGEKLFF. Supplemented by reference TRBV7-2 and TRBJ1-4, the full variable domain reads GAGVSQSPSNKVTEKGKDVELRCDPISGHTALYWYRQSLGQGLEFLIYFQGNSAPDKSGLPSDRFSAERTGGSVSTLTIQRTQQEDSAVYLCASSLVRGEKLFFGSGTQLSVL.

CDR3 in DNA: TGTGCCAGCAGTGAGGAGGGGCCTACCTACGAGCAGTACTTC. Its translation is CASSEEGPTYEQYF. The V call is TRBV6-1, the J call TRBJ2-7, with D perhaps TRBD2 (6 bases). CDR1 MNHNS and CDR2 SASEGT come from the germline V gene. There are 14 residues in the CDR3. Trimming stripped 3 bases from V and 2 bases from J, with 11 bases between.

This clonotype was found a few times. DNA for the CDR3: TGTGCCAGCAGCCAAGGCCCTCTGCAGGGGTTGAGGCAATATGAGCAGTTCTTC. Amino acids: CASSQGPLQGLRQYEQFF. This sequence joins TRBV3-2 and TRBJ2-1; TRBD1, as called in the table, went unchecked against the DNA. TRBV3-2 is reported as a pseudogene. The CDR3 is made up of 18 amino acids.

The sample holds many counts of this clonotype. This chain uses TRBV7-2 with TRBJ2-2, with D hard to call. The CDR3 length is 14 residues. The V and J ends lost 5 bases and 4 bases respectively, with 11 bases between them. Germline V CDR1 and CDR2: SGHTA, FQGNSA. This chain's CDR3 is CASSPYMTTGELFF. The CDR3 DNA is TGTGCCAGCAGCCCGTATATGACCACCGGGGAGCTGTTTTTT.

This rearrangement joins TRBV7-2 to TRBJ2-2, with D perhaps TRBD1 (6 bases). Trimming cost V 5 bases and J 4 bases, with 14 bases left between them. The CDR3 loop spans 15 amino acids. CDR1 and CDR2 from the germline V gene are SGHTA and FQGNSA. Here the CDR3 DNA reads TGTGCCAGCAGCAGTTACAGGGTCGGCACCGGGGAGCTGTTTTTT. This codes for CASSSYRVGTGELFF. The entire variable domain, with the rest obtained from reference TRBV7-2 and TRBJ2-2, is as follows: GAGVSQSPSNKVTEKGKDVELRCDPISGHTALYWYRQSLGQGLEFLIYFQGNSAPDKSGLPSDRFSAERTGGSVSTLTIQRTQQEDSAVYLCASSSYRVGTGELFFGEGSRLTVL.

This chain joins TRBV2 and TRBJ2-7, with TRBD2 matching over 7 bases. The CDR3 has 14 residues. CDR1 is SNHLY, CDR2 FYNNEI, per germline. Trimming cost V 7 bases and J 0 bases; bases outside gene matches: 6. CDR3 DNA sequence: TGTGCCAGCACCCCCGGGGACTACTCCTACGAGCAGTACTTC. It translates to CASTPGDYSYEQYF.

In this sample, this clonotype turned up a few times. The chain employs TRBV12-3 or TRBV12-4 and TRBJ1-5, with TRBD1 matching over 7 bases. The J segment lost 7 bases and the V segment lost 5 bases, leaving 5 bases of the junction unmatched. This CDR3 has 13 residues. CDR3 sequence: CASSRQGDQPQHF. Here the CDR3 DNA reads TGTGCCAGCAGTCGACAGGGAGACCAGCCCCAGCATTTT.

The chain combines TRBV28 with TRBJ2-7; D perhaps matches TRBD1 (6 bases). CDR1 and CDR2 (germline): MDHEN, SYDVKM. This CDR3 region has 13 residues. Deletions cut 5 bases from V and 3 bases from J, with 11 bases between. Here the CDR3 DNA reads TGTGCCAGCAGTAGGGGCAGGGGCTACGAGCAGTACTTC. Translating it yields CASSRGRGYEQYF.

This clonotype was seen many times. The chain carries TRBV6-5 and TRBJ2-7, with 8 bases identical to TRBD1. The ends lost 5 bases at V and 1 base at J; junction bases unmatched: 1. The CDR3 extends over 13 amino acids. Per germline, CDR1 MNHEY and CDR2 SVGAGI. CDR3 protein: CASSQGASYEQYF. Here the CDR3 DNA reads TGTGCCAGCAGTCAGGGGGCATCCTACGAGCAGTACTTC.